A single sample is the source of the 16 T cell receptor beta chains below, sequenced in a study of radiotherapy plus CTLA-4 blockade in lung cancer. Generated by immunoSEQ multiplex PCR, the TCRdb table keeps only in-frame clones and is missing some. The sample records 47,000 or so clones, about 85% being singletons. The sequencing used peripheral blood, collected from a patient treated with radiotherapy plus ipilimumab. The receptors come from a human donor with non-small cell lung cancer whose response to radiotherapy plus ipilimumab could not be evaluated.

This chain joins TRBV5-6 and TRBJ2-3, with 7 bases that match TRBD1. J was trimmed by 2 bases and V by 2 bases; bases with no gene match: 5. Germline assignment: CDR1 SGHDT and CDR2 YYEEEE. The CDR3 is 15 amino acids. This CDR3 is CASSFRTGYTDTQYF. Here the CDR3 DNA reads TGTGCCAGCAGCTTCCGGACAGGCTACACAGATACGCAGTATTTT.

J is TRBJ2-7 and V is TRBV28; D is possibly TRBD2 (6 bases). Germline V gives CDR1 MDHEN, CDR2 SYDVKM. The CDR3 is made up of 14 amino acids. V lost 5 bases and J 1 base, leaving 12 bases between the germline ends. The chain's CDR3 is CASSPIRESYEQYF. In nucleotides, the CDR3 is TGTGCCAGCAGTCCAATCCGGGAGTCCTACGAGCAGTACTTC.

The chain couples TRBV9 to TRBJ2-5, with no clear D. The V gene lost 4 bases and the J gene lost 5 bases, with 15 bases spanning the gap. The CDR3 spans 14 residues. The germline V gene encodes CDR1 SGDLS and CDR2 YYNGEE. Here the CDR3 DNA reads TGTGCCAGCAGCCCTCGCGCATGGTGGGAGACCCAGTACTTC. It specifies CASSPRAWWETQYF.

This clone came up a few times. The chain recombines TRBV29-1 with TRBJ2-3; TRBD1 is a possible D gene (5 bases). Trimming removed 7 bases at V and 1 base at J, with 9 bases between. Germline V gene data show CDR1 as SQVTM and CDR2 as ANQGSEA. The CDR3 is 12 amino acids. DNA for the CDR3: TGCAGCGCTGAGACAGGCACAGATACGCAGTATTTT. Protein product: CSAETGTDTQYF.

The CDR3 DNA sequence: TGTGCCAGCAGCGCCCGGGACAGGGTCACAGATACGCAGTATTTT. Its translation is CASSARDRVTDTQYF. The chain couples TRBV9 to TRBJ2-3; TRBD1 agrees at 9 bases. Germline-derived CDR1 and CDR2 are SGDLS and YYNGEE. Trimming took 3 bases from V and 2 from J; bases not matched to a gene: 4. This CDR3 has 15 amino acids.

This clone is a singleton in its sample. No DNA is shown, since the ends of the CDR3 on it are uncertain; the CDR3 is the one TCRdb lists. This sequence joins TRBV29-1 and TRBJ2-3; no DNA check was done on the table's D call, TRBD2. The CDR3 contains 13 residues when both ends are counted. Per the germline V gene, CDR1 is SQVTM and CDR2 is ANQGSEA. CDR3: CSVVAGGTLTRYF.

The CDR3 DNA reads as TGTGCCAGCAGGCGGGACAGGGGAACAGATACGCAGTATTTT. Translated: CASRRDRGTDTQYF. The V and J genes are TRBV5-4 and TRBJ2-3; 10 bases are a match to TRBD1. The CDR3 consists of 14 residues. V shed 5 bases, J shed 3 bases, and the junction held 3 bases outside the gene matches. CDR1 and CDR2 from the germline V gene are SGHNT and YYREEE (reference sequence). Supplemented by reference TRBV5-4 and TRBJ2-3, the full variable domain reads ETGVTQSPTHLIKTRGQQVTLRCSSQSGHNTVSWYQQALGQGPQFIFQYYREEENGRGNFPPRFSGLQFPNYSSELNVNALELDDSALYLCASRRDRGTDTQYFGPGTRLTVL.

This clone was observed a handful of times. The J gene is TRBJ2-3, the V gene TRBV10-3; possibly TRBD2 for D (7 bases). Germline CDR1 and CDR2: ENHRY and SYGVKD. There are 15 residues in the CDR3. The V and J ends lost 2 bases and 3 bases respectively, with 12 bases between them. The DNA for the CDR3 is TGTGCCATCAGTGAGGGAGGGGGGGATACAGATACGCAGTATTTT. This gives the protein CAISEGGGDTDTQYF.

This rearrangement joins TRBV28 to TRBJ2-1, with TRBD1 matching 8 bases. This CDR3 is built from 14 residues. The J segment lost 8 bases and the V segment lost 5 bases, leaving 8 bases of the junction unmatched. Germline CDR1 reads MDHEN; CDR2 reads SYDVKM. The CDR3 DNA sequence: TGTGCCAGCAGTGACAGGACAGGGTACGATGAGCAGTTCTTC. The encoded protein is CASSDRTGYDEQFF.

The rearrangement uses TRBV19 and TRBJ2-7; TRBD1 might be the D (6 bases). The CDR3 has 18 residues. V was shortened by 1 base and J by 4 bases, with 23 bases between the two germline ends. Per germline, CDR1 LNHDA and CDR2 SQIVND (reference sequence). CDR3 loop: CASSIVLTLQGNPYEQYF. CDR3 nucleotides: TGTGCCAGTAGTATAGTCTTAACCCTTCAGGGGAATCCTTACGAGCAGTACTTC.

There are a few counts of this clone. V and J are TRBV9 and TRBJ1-3; no firm D call. Looked up from germline, CDR1 is SGDLS and CDR2 is YYNGEE. Trimming shortened V by 4 bases and J by 8 bases, and 10 bases separated the two germline ends. This CDR3 is built from 12 residues. In DNA, the CDR3 is TGTGCCAGCAGCAGGACTGCGGACACCATATATTTT. This encodes CASSRTADTIYF.

The chain has TRBV19 and TRBJ2-1, with 8 bases fitting TRBD1. Germline trimming cut 1 base from V and 4 bases from J; bases unmatched to any gene: 3. This CDR3 contains 15 residues. The V gene's germline CDR1 is LNHDA and CDR2 SQIVND (reference sequence). The CDR3 sequence is CASSIGQGAYNEQFF. The CDR3 nucleotides read TGTGCCAGTAGTATAGGTCAGGGGGCGTACAATGAGCAGTTCTTC.

The chain couples TRBV28 to TRBJ1-5; D is perhaps TRBD1 (5 bases). Germline CDR1 reads MDHEN; CDR2 reads SYDVKM. The V end was cut by 3 bases, the J end by 10 bases, with 16 bases between. This CDR3 is 14 amino acids long. The CDR3 bases are TGTGCCAGCAGTTTTTTTGAGCCCCAGGGCCCCCAGCATTTT. Its protein product is CASSFFEPQGPQHF. The variable domain in full, completed from reference TRBV28 and TRBJ1-5, reads DVKVTQSSRYLVKRTGEKVFLECVQDMDHENMFWYRQDPGLGLRLIYFSYDVKMKEKGDIPEGYSVSREKKERFSLILESASTNQTSMYLCASSFFEPQGPQHFGDGTRLSIL.

This clone was recorded only once. CDR3 loop: CASSMQGLYGYTF. Here the CDR3 DNA reads TGTGCCAGTAGTATGCAGGGGCTTTATGGCTACACCTTC. This chain connects TRBV19 to TRBJ1-2; D might be TRBD1 (6 bases). V was pared by 3 bases and J by 5 bases, with 10 bases between. The length of the CDR3 is 13 residues. The germline gives CDR1 LNHDA, CDR2 SQIVND (reference sequence).

The gene calls are TRBV27 and TRBJ2-7, with 8 bases matching TRBD1. From germline, CDR1 is MNHEY and CDR2 SMNVEV (reference sequence). V shed 7 bases, J shed 0 bases, and the junction held 8 bases outside the gene matches. The CDR3 totals 15 residues. CDR3 protein: CASNPTGGFSYEQYF. CDR3 bases: TGTGCCAGCAACCCAACAGGGGGGTTCTCCTACGAGCAGTACTTC.

V is TRBV6-4 and J is TRBJ2-7, with 10 bases aligning to TRBD2. Losses at the gene ends were 2 bases for V and 4 bases for J; bases not matched to a gene: 8. Looked up from germline, CDR1 is MRHNA and CDR2 is SNTAGT. This CDR3 comprises 16 residues. CDR3 amino acids: CASSDKISGRGYEQYF. The CDR3 region has the DNA TGTGCCAGCAGTGACAAAATAAGCGGGAGGGGTTACGAGCAGTACTTC.